This is a list of T cell receptor beta chains from one sample in a study of T cell responses to AZD1222 COVID-19 vaccine. Assay used: immunoSEQ multiplex PCR; TCRdb lists only in-frame clones, some missing. The repertoire holds around 110,000 clones, approximately 84% seen once, with approximately 7.5% in the top ten. The source material was peripheral blood, sampled on day 0 of AZD1222 vaccination. The receptors derive from an adult in good health. CDR3s include the opening cysteine and the closing phenylalanine or tryptophan. Fields, in order: V gene, D gene, clone size, J gene, CDR3 DNA, CDR3 protein. The D gene is left open where the match is weak. Some rows have no size entry. The others give once, few or many, or a class for an expanded clone.

TRBV6-6	NA	once	TRBJ1-2	TGTGCCAGCAGTTCATCACCCAACTATGGCTACACCTTC	CASSSSPNYGYTF
TRBV7-8	NA	NA	TRBJ1-2	TGTGCCAGCAGTCCCCTTTATGGCTACACCTTC	CASSPLYGYTF
TRBV27	TRBD2	NA	TRBJ2-1	TGTGCCAGCAGTTTAGTGGCGGGAGGTTATGAGCAGTTCTTC	CASSLVAGGYEQFF
TRBV3-1/TRBV3-2	NA	NA	TRBJ2-7	TGTGCCAGCAGCCAGGACGGACTGGGACCCCACGAGCAGTACTTC	CASSQDGLGPHEQYF
TRBV5-4	NA	NA	TRBJ2-1	TGTGCCAGCAGCTTATTAGAAGGTTCTGAGCAGTTCTTC	CASSLLEGSEQFF
TRBV19	NA	NA	TRBJ1-6	TGTGCCAGTAGTAGGACAGAGAGAGAGATTTCACCCCTCCACTTT	CASSRTEREISPLHF
TRBV29-1	NA	few	TRBJ1-3	TGCAGCGCCAGAGGCCGGGAATCTGGAAACACCATATATTTT	CSARGRESGNTIYF
TRBV21-1	NA	NA	TRBJ1-2	TGTGCCAGCAGCAACCGGGACAGACCTGGCAATAACTATGGCTACACCTTC	CASSNRDRPGNNYGYTF
TRBV27	TRBD2	NA	TRBJ2-7	TGTGCCAGCAGTTTACGGGGCAGCGGGAAGACCATCTACGAGCAGTACTTC	CASSLRGSGKTIYEQYF
TRBV7-2	TRBD1	NA	TRBJ1-5	TGTGCCAGCAGCTACGGGACAGCAAATAGCAATCAGCCCCAGCATTTT	CASSYGTANSNQPQHF
TRBV19	NA	NA	TRBJ1-2	TGTGCCAGTAACCCGATCGCTAACTATGGCTACACCTTC	CASNPIANYGYTF